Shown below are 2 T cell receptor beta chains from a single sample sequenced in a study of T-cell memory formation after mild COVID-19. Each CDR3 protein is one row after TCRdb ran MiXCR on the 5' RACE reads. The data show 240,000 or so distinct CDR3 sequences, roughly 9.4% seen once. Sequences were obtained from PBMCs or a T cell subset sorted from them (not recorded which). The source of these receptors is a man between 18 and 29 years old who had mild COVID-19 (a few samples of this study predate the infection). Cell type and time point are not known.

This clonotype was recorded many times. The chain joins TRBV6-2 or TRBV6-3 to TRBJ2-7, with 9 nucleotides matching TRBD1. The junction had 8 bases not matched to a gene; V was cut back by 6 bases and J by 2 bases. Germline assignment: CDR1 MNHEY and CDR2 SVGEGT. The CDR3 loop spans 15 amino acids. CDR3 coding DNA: TGTGCCAGCAGCCTCGGACAGGGGCCAACCTACGAGCAGTACGTC. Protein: CASSLGQGPTYEQYV.

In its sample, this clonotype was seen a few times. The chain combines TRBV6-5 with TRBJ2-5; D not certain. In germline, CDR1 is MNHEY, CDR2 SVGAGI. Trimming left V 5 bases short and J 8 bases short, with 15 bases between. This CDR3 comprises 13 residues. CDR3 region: CASSQAPGRTQYF. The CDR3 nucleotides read TGTGCCAGCAGTCAGGCCCCCGGGCGAACCCAGTACTTC.